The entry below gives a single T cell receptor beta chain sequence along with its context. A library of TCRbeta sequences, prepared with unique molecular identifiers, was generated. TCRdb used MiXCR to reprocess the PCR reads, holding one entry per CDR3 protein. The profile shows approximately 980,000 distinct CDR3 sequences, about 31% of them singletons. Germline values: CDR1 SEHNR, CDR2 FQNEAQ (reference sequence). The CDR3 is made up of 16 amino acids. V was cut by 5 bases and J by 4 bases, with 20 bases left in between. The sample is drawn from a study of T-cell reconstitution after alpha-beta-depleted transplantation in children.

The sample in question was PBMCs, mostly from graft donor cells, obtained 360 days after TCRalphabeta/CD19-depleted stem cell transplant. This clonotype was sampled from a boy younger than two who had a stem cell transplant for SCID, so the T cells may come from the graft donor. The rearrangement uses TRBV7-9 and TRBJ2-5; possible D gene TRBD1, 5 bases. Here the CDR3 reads CASSPTVPTVAETQYF. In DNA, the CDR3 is TGTGCCAGCAGCCCCACGGTCCCGACAGTAGCAGAGACCCAGTACTTC.